These T cell receptor beta chains were read from a single sample in a study of T cell responses to AZD1222 COVID-19 vaccine. Here immunoSEQ multiplex PCR was the method, and the copy in TCRdb shows in-frame clones only, minus some. This sample has fewer than 120,000 clones, with 94% found just once. This material consisted of peripheral blood, taken 28 days after the second AZD1222 dose. Every receptor here comes from an adult who received the AZD1222 COVID-19 vaccine. CDR3s include the opening cysteine and the closing phenylalanine or tryptophan. A D gene is named only where the DNA matches it firmly. Clone sizes are given selectively: once, few, many, or a class where the clone is expanded.

V gene	J gene	D gene	clone size	CDR3 DNA	CDR3 protein
TRBV5-1	TRBJ2-2	.	few	TGCGCCAGCAGCTTGGAACCGGGACTCGCCGGGGAGCTGTTTTTT	CASSLEPGLAGELFF
TRBV4-1	TRBJ2-3	TRBD2	.	TGCGCCAGCAGCCAGGTAGGGCCCGTGCTACTCGGCGGGGGAACAGATACGCAGTATTTT	CASSQVGPVLLGGGTDTQYF
TRBV5-4	TRBJ2-3	TRBD2	once	TGTGCCAGCAGCTTGGCCCGGACTAGCCCAGTCACAGATACGCAGTATTTT	CASSLARTSPVTDTQYF
TRBV6-5	TRBJ1-1	.	once	TGTGCCAGCAGTTACGATAGGAAAGTGAACACTGAAGCTTTCTTT	CASSYDRKVNTEAFF
TRBV7-2	TRBJ2-7	.	.	TGTGCCAGCAGCTTTGGGGACATATCCTACGAGCAGTACTTC	CASSFGDISYEQYF
TRBV30	TRBJ2-3	.	.	TGTGCCTGGAGTGGCGCCGGGGGCCAAGATACGCAGTATTTT	CAWSGAGGQDTQYF
TRBV24-1	TRBJ2-7	.	once	TGTGCCACCAGTACAGGGAGCTCCTACGAGCAGTACTTC	CATSTGSSYEQYF
TRBV7-8	TRBJ2-1	.	.	TGTGCCAGCACCATTGGTAAGCGGACCGAGCAGTTCTTC	CASTIGKRTEQFF
TRBV5-6	TRBJ2-2	.	.	TGTGCCAGCAGCTTTAGGCACACGTCCCCCACCGGGGAGCTGTTTTTT	CASSFRHTSPTGELFF
TRBV5-4	TRBJ1-1	.	.	TGTGCCAGCAGCTTAGGTTGGACTCTCCCCTCAAACACTGAAGCTTTCTTT	CASSLGWTLPSNTEAFF
TRBV4-2	TRBJ2-7	.	.	TGTGCCAGCAGCCGTACAAGTTCGGGGTTGCCCTACGAGCAGTACTTC	CASSRTSSGLPYEQYF
TRBV12-5	TRBJ2-7	TRBD2	.	TGTGCTAGTGGTCCCCGGGACTACTCCTACGAGCAGTACTTC	CASGPRDYSYEQYF
TRBV7-8	TRBJ1-1	TRBD1	.	TGTGCCAGCAGTCAGGGGGGGTTGGGGAACACTGAAGCTTTCTTT	CASSQGGLGNTEAFF
TRBV25-1	TRBJ2-1	TRBD2	.	TGTGCCAGCAGTCCTAGCGGGCCATACAATGAGCAGTTCTTC	CASSPSGPYNEQFF
TRBV6-5	TRBJ1-6	.	.	TGTGCCAGCAGTTTACGAGTTAGAAATTCACCCCTCCACTTT	CASSLRVRNSPLHF
TRBV29-1	TRBJ2-2	.	.	TGCAGCGTTGGAATTGCGAGCGGGCCGACCGGGGAGCTGTTTTTT	CSVGIASGPTGELFF
TRBV5-1	TRBJ1-2	.	.	TGCGCCAGCAGCGCCACAACGGGCTATGGCTACACCTTC	CASSATTGYGYTF
TRBV15	TRBJ1-2	.	.	TGTGCCACCAGCATTCCAGAAGGTTATGGCTACACCTTC	CATSIPEGYGYTF
TRBV15	TRBJ1-5	TRBD1	.	TGTGCCACCAGCAGAGATCTAGGGGGCCAGCCCCAGCATTTT	CATSRDLGGQPQHF
TRBV5-6	TRBJ1-2	.	.	TGTGCCAGCAGCTACGTGTTCTATGGCTACACCTTC	CASSYVFYGYTF
TRBV25-1	TRBJ1-1	.	.	TGTGCCAGCCTCCGGGGGATCGGCACTGAAGCTTTCTTT	CASLRGIGTEAFF
TRBV25-1	TRBJ2-7	.	.	TGTGCCAGCAGCCCCTGGGACGGGTCCTACGAGCAGTACTTC	CASSPWDGSYEQYF
TRBV29-1	TRBJ1-2	TRBD1	few	TGCAGCGTTGGGACAGGCACTAACTATGGCTACACCTTC	CSVGTGTNYGYTF
TRBV18	TRBJ1-4	.	once	TGTGCCAGCTCACCACCGTTACGTGAAAAACTGTTTTTT	CASSPPLREKLFF
TRBV9	TRBJ2-6	.	.	TGTGCCAGCAGCGTAGGGTCCCCGGGGTTCTACGTCCTGACTTTC	CASSVGSPGFYVLTF
TRBV3-1/TRBV3-2	TRBJ1-1	.	.	TGTGCCAGCAGCCAAGCGCTCTTGGCTGAAGCTTTCTTT	CASSQALLAEAFF
TRBV9	TRBJ2-5	.	.	TGTGCCAGCAGCTCCCCCCCGGAGGGGGCGCTTAAAGAGACCCAGTACTTC	CASSSPPEGALKETQYF